The T cell receptor (beta chain) described here comes from a study of cytomegalovirus exposure and HLA in healthy donors (dated by TCRdb to the late 2010s). Describing the broader study: In an earlier analysis of around 540 of the donors, 276 Gb of sequence data and 90 million to 130 million unique TCR beta sequences from about 179 million T cells were reported. An early release covering around 630 HLA-typed donors comprised roughly 300 gigabases of sequencing data and 65 million to 100 million unique TCR sequences. Among the roughly 390 genotyped donors, around 81% belonged to the genetic ancestry cluster associated with self-reported Caucasian donors. The aim of the study was to test whether cataloging public T cell receptors could identify signatures of past pathogen exposure. The study used immunosequencing to profile the T cell repertoires of hundreds of subjects and linked those repertoires to cytomegalovirus serostatus. Along with the approximately 700-subject first cohort, a separate validation cohort of over a hundred different subjects was used. The study combined high-throughput TCR immunosequencing, statistical association of individual TCRs with disease status, and machine learning to predict cytomegalovirus infection status. A later analysis re-analyzed previously published TCR beta repertoires from approximately 700 donors and added high-resolution HLA genotyping to study TCR occurrence patterns. The later analysis used no new phenotypic data to find candidate immune exposures, relying instead on TCR beta sequences and their occurrence across donors. In an earlier analysis of about 590 of the donors, high-throughput TCR beta sequencing was used to judge whether each TCR beta V gene segment behaved as functional or pseudogenic. Alongside the repertoire data, information on donor age, sex, ethnicity and CMV serostatus was compiled. A later genetic analysis used genome-wide SNP genotypes for about 65% of the roughly 700 donors, treating that subset as a discovery cohort. All discovery cohort repertoires had been generated using a single sequencing platform. Class I and class II HLA loci were covered by the typing at four-digit resolution. The number of typed donors differed by locus: about 629-640 for A, B, C, DRB1 and DQB1; 500 to 550 for DQA1; about 600 for DPA1; and 400 to 480 for DPB1. About five DR-DQ haplotypes were treated as single units for association and clustering because of strong linkage in the cohort. Among roughly 400 genotyped donors of the cohort, an average of approximately 220,000 unique TCR beta nucleotide sequences was sequenced per donor, of which roughly 18% were non-productive. Results the study describes overall, beyond this receptor: Three of the identified cytomegalovirus-associated TCR beta chains were confirmed in vitro to be specific for cytomegalovirus antigens. A later analysis found that TCR association rates varied across HLA loci, with DRB1 alleles showing the most associated TCRs and HLA-C alleles the fewest. For the cohort, immune exposure information was limited to CMV serostatus. In a later genetic analysis, fewer N-insertions in productive TCRs were reported among donors in an Asian-associated ancestry cluster than the approximately 710-donor mean. A group of highly shared sequence variants was considered likely to be a technical artifact of the sequencing pipeline. Broadly in line with IMGT annotations, most TCR beta V segments showed up in productive rearrangements about 87% or about 30% of the time in an earlier analysis of approximately 640 of the donors. In a later analysis, most CMV-associated TCR beta chains were found to appear HLA-restricted, with HLA associations seemingly driven largely by CMV exposure. While some public TCRs were present in many individuals, most TCR sequences turned up only very rarely across donors. Because counts were too low, more than 15 rarely observed V segments, including chromosome 9 orphons, were excluded from the earlier analysis of 500 to 700 of the donors. Specific HLA alleles were associated with 16,951 TCR beta sequences at a false discovery rate of 0.05 in a later analysis. HLA typing was unavailable for some donors at each locus, so association tests used only the typed subset. In both the original and validation cohorts, the classifier was reported to diagnose cytomegalovirus status with high specificity and sensitivity. In this cohort, only TCR beta chains were sequenced, and detectable features were limited by the absence of alpha or paired-chain data. A further reported finding was that TCR beta sequences accurately predicted the HLA-A and HLA-B alleles for most subjects in the first cohort. Because the 87-base-pair reads could not distinguish some IMGT-functional V segments, including TRBV6-2 and TRBV6-3, those segments were excluded. A later analysis reported that several top co-occurrence clusters appeared linked to parvovirus B19, influenza, CMV and Epstein-Barr virus. Sequencing depth was assumed to be roughly uniform across donors in the presence/absence analyses, though that assumption may not hold. The study listed 150 to 200 TCR beta chains as associated with cytomegalovirus. Correlated functional status among segregating V segments might reflect linkage disequilibrium, but an unknown experimental factor could not be ruled out. It was suggested by the authors that the approach could potentially be generalized to other disease states and immunological phenotypes. When HLA alleles, especially DR and DQ, strongly co-occurred, TCR associations were difficult to assign to individual alleles. A later analysis found that HLA-associated TCR beta chains were more clonally expanded and had lower generation probabilities than equally common non-associated chains. An association between a missense DCLRE1C variant and V-gene and J-gene trimming of TCR beta chains was found in a later genetic analysis and replicated in an independent cohort.

Receptor libraries were prepared by the immunoSEQ multiplex PCR assay. A mixture of 60 forward primers for TCR Vbeta segments and 13 reverse primers for TCR Jbeta segments was used in the multiplex PCR. A multiplex PCR assay on genomic DNA amplified the CDR3 region of rearranged TCR beta genes. On the Illumina HiSeq System, the amplified TCR beta libraries were sequenced as 87-base-pair reads. On the study's bioinformatics: A later analysis tallied 75 million to 95 million unique TCR beta chains across the 666 repertoires, and about 12 million of those chains were shared by two or more donors. To remove PCR and sequencing errors, raw reads were error-corrected and collapsed into unique sequences using a nearest-neighbor algorithm that merged closely related sequences. V, D and J gene segments were assigned by aligning CDR3 sequences to IMGT reference sequences. For a sequence to be retained, a match of at least six nucleotides was required to both a V gene segment and a J gene segment. Rearrangements were called productive when the CDR3 lacked stop codons and stayed in frame with V and J; all others were non-productive. CDR3 was defined by IMGT convention, running from the second conserved V-encoded cysteine to the conserved J-encoded phenylalanine. In an earlier analysis of 550 to 650 of the donors, sequences lacking an unambiguous match to a single V gene segment were excluded. An earlier analysis of 500 to 700 of the donors classified V segments as functional when productive rearrangements were above 56.7% and as segregating when the standard deviation between donors was above 5%. A statistical classification framework was built for diagnosing cytomegalovirus status from the catalog of TCR beta chain sequences. A later analysis assigned V and J genes by comparing TCR nucleotide sequences with IMGT/GENE-DB human TR gene sequences. A later analysis assigned CDR3 sequences and most-parsimonious VDJ recombination scenarios with the TCRdist pipeline. A later analysis defined each TCR beta chain by its CDR3 amino acid sequence plus V-gene family, and excluded reads lacking a unique V-gene family. A later analysis removed roughly 590 highly shared, low-generation-probability nucleotide sequences to deal with suspected cross-contamination and a sequencing artifact. In a later analysis, a clonal expansion index for each public chain was calculated from normalized within-repertoire ranks of inferred template counts. In a later analysis, generation probabilities were computed using a VDJ recombination model fitted to out-of-frame rearrangements, and the results were checked against IGoR. In a later analysis, TCR-TCR, TCR-HLA and TCR-CMV co-occurrence was scored with hypergeometric tests, and a repertoire-size bias correction was applied to TCR pairs. False discovery rates were estimated in a later analysis by permuting HLA or CMV assignments 20 times. A later analysis grouped co-occurring TCRs with DBSCAN, adding TCRdist sequence similarity when clustering within HLA-allele-positive subsets. For co-occurrence clustering, repertoires with fewer than 30,000 or more than 120,000 public chains were excluded, along with roughly five repertoires with anomalous nucleotide sharing. TCRdb limited this immuneACCESS table to in-frame rearrangements with V and J called. A share of clones is missing; checked studies link under half to unresolved V genes, and the rest is unexplained. The V and J calls and the clone size are those of that table, but D and trimming were determined from the DNA. This sample has about 190,000 clones in its table, and approximately 81% of those were observed once. The ten largest clones add up to about 2.4% of the sample.

Relative to germline, V is missing 0 bases and J is missing 7 bases, with 6 bases of the junction outside any gene match. Taken from cysteine to phenylalanine, the CDR3 has 15 residues. The only DNA kept is the CDR3, 45 bases in frame from the first base. CDR1 is given as SGDLS and CDR2 as YYNGEE, both from the germline V gene. Notes on this clone: This clone's antigen is unknown. Per-base qualities were not stored, and no clone one base away is much larger.

The cohort consisted of some 670 healthy bone marrow donors. Cohort members were all nominally healthy when sampled, although unrecorded immune exposures were likely present. The donor was CMV seronegative and was included in the group of 352 seronegative cohort members. A peripheral blood sample was provided by each donor, and peripheral blood mononuclear cells were used for TCR beta sequencing. The Qiagen DNeasy Blood Extraction Kit was used to extract genomic DNA from the blood cell samples. The sequencing sample was made of PBMCs. This clonotype was sampled from a male donor in good health and CMV-seronegative. The rearrangement joined TRBV9 to TRBJ1-4; 7 central nucleotides agree with TRBD1. CDR3 protein: CASSVGGGDGEKLFF. The nucleotides are TGTGCCAGCAGCGTAGGAGGGGGCGATGGTGAAAAACTGTTTTTT.